This T cell receptor (beta chain) was sequenced during a study of blood T cell repertoires in COVID-19. As for the study in general: Samples representing acute and convalescent COVID-19 were sourced from the United States, Italy and Spain.

The study recruited people aged roughly 18 to 95 years across some 23 US areas. Study processing details: Amplification of reference gene primers provided the estimated nucleated cell counts. Clones were sequenced by immunoSEQ multiplex PCR, and TCRdb holds only the in-frame ones, with some missing. The DNA was the basis for D and trimming; V, J and clone size are from that table. This sample yields roughly 520,000 clones, of which approximately 87% are seen a single time; approximately 1.8% belongs to the top ten. This clonotype was obtained from a woman between 40 and 50 years old who had recovered from COVID-19. The sample taken for sequencing was PBMCs or T cells enriched from blood (not recorded which).

The CDR3 DNA reads as TGCGCCAGCAGCTCTTCGTCTGGCAGGGGGGCTTACGAGCAGTACTTC. Translation gives CASSSSSGRGAYEQYF. V and J are TRBV5-1 and TRBJ2-7, with D maybe TRBD1 (7 bases). The germline gives CDR1 SGHRS, CDR2 YFSETQ. The V end lost 3 bases, the J end lost 4 bases, and 20 bases lay between the germline ends. This CDR3 comprises 16 residues.